The 26 T cell receptor beta chains below come from one sample, sequenced in a study of T-cell reconstitution after alpha-beta-depleted transplantation in children. Unique molecular identifiers were incorporated into the prepared TCRbeta library. TCRdb reprocessed the PCR reads with MiXCR, giving one entry per CDR3 protein. The sample records some 490,000 distinct CDR3 sequences, about 12% being singletons. Sample: PBMCs from the stem cell graft donor, taken from the stem cell graft. The source is a human donor who donated a stem cell graft to a child with combined immunodeficiency.

In its sample, this clonotype was seen a few times. The gene calls are TRBV5-1 and TRBJ1-1; 11 nucleotides match TRBD1. This CDR3 is built from 15 residues. The V gene's germline CDR1 is SGHRS and CDR2 YFSETQ. V shed 2 bases and J 4 bases; nucleotides not matched to a gene: 4. CDR3 protein: CASSFGTGGSTEAFF. CDR3 coding DNA: TGCGCCAGCAGCTTTGGGACAGGGGGGAGCACTGAAGCTTTCTTT.

The sample holds a few counts of this clonotype. J is TRBJ2-3 and V is TRBV15; possible D gene TRBD2, 5 bases. The CDR3 totals 15 residues. Germline assignment: CDR1 LNHNV and CDR2 YYDKDF (reference sequence). Trimming left V 1 base short and J 0 bases short, with 8 bases between. CDR3 region: CATSRGEFSTDTQYF. The DNA for the CDR3 is TGTGCCACCAGCAGAGGGGAGTTCAGCACAGATACGCAGTATTTT.

The V and J genes are TRBV5-5 and TRBJ2-7, with unresolved D. Per germline, CDR1 SGHKS and CDR2 YYEKEE (reference sequence). This CDR3 is 15 amino acids long. V was cut by 0 bases and J by 1 base, with 11 bases left in between. CDR3 residues: CASSLEPFSSYEQYF. The CDR3 nucleotides read TGTGCCAGCAGCTTGGAGCCTTTCAGTTCCTACGAGCAGTACTTC.

This clonotype has a handful of counts. This chain connects TRBV10-3 to TRBJ1-3, with 10 positions matching TRBD1. The CDR3 spans 14 residues. Germline V gene data show CDR1 as ENHRY and CDR2 as SYGVKD. V shed 5 bases, J shed 6 bases, and the junction held 4 bases outside the gene matches. CDR3 DNA: TGTGCCATCAGTCCGGGACAGGGGCTAAACACCATATATTTT. Translating it yields CAISPGQGLNTIYF.

J is TRBJ2-7 and V is TRBV5-1; D could derive from TRBD1 or TRBD2 (5 bases each). CDR1 SGHRS and CDR2 YFSETQ come from the germline V gene. There are 14 residues in the CDR3. Trimming removed 3 bases from V and 0 bases from J, with 10 bases in between. The CDR3 is CASSWDGASYEQYF. The CDR3 bases are TGCGCCAGCAGCTGGGACGGAGCCTCCTACGAGCAGTACTTC.

This clonotype appeared many times. The chain uses TRBV6-2 or TRBV6-3 and TRBJ1-4; 12 bases align to TRBD1. CDR1 MNHEY and CDR2 SVGEGT come from the germline V gene. The V gene end was trimmed by 3 bases and the J gene end by 6 bases; junction bases not matched to a gene: 5. This CDR3 comprises 16 residues. DNA of the CDR3: TGTGCCAGCAGTTATGGGACAGGGGGCGTCGATGAAAAACTGTTTTTT. It is translated as CASSYGTGGVDEKLFF.

The chain has TRBV29-1 and TRBJ2-1, with no clear D. Germline CDR1 reads SQVTM; CDR2 reads ANQGSEA. CDR3 length: 11 residues. Trimming left V 4 bases short and J 3 bases short, with 4 bases between. The CDR3 DNA follows: TGCAGCGTTGCGAACTACAATGAGCAGTTCTTC. Protein sequence: CSVANYNEQFF.

There are many counts of this clonotype. This sequence joins TRBV6-5 and TRBJ1-3, with D perhaps matching TRBD1 (6 bases). Germline V gene data show CDR1 as MNHEY and CDR2 as SVGAGI. The CDR3 loop spans 14 amino acids. V was clipped by 0 bases and J by 4 bases, with 7 bases between them. CDR3 region: CASSYSTGGNTIYF. Here the CDR3 DNA reads TGTGCCAGCAGTTACTCCACAGGGGGAAACACCATATATTTT.

This sequence joins TRBV9 and TRBJ2-3, with TRBD2 matching over 8 bases. The CDR3 is made up of 15 amino acids. With 1 base clipped from V and 4 bases from J, the junction kept 5 bases outside the gene matches. Germline V gene sequence: CDR1 SGDLS, CDR2 YYNGEE. CDR3 protein: CASSVYGGAADTQYF. The DNA for the CDR3 is TGTGCCAGCAGCGTATACGGGGGGGCTGCAGATACGCAGTATTTT.

This clonotype was detected ten times or more. The J gene is TRBJ2-7, the V gene TRBV12-3 or TRBV12-4, with 9 positions matching TRBD1. The V and J ends lost 6 bases and 11 bases, in that order; junction bases with no gene match: 8. The CDR3 runs to 12 residues. As DNA, the CDR3 is TGTGCCAGCAGGCGACAGGGGGGCGCCGAGTACTTC. Protein sequence: CASRRQGGAEYF.

This clonotype has a handful of counts. V gene TRBV9 combines with J gene TRBJ2-5; D may be TRBD1 (7 bases). V was clipped by 4 bases and J by 4 bases, with 20 bases between them. Germline V CDR1 and CDR2: SGDLS, YYNGEE. The CDR3 totals 16 residues. This CDR3 reads CASSPGGLGQGETQYF. The DNA for the CDR3 is TGTGCCAGCAGCCCAGGGGGGTTAGGCCAAGGAGAGACCCAGTACTTC.

This clonotype was seen at least ten times. The chain joins TRBV6-1 to TRBJ2-3; D uncertain. The CDR3 sequence is 14 residues long. V dropped 11 bases and J dropped 6 bases, with 21 bases sitting between them. Germline V gene sequence: CDR1 MNHNS, CDR2 SASEGT. The CDR3 sequence: CASRAALVGDTQYF. The DNA of the CDR3 is TGTGCCTCACGGGCGGCTCTGGTCGGTGATACGCAGTATTTT.

The chain's CDR3 is CASSGQTYNEQFF. DNA for the CDR3: TGTGCCAGCAGCGGACAGACCTACAATGAGCAGTTCTTC. The chain has TRBV6-2 or TRBV6-3 and TRBJ2-1, with D perhaps TRBD1 (6 bases). CDR1 MNHEY and CDR2 SVGEGT come from the germline V gene. The CDR3 consists of 13 residues. Trimming pared 6 bases from V and 2 bases from J, leaving 8 bases between.

V gene TRBV15 combines with J gene TRBJ1-2, with TRBD1 as a possible D gene (6 bases). Between the trimmed V and J ends, which lost 1 base and 5 bases, there was a span of 17 bases. Looked up from germline, CDR1 is LNHNV and CDR2 is YYDKDF (reference sequence). This CDR3 region has 16 residues. The CDR3 loop is CATSRVPARGEYGYTF. The CDR3 nucleotides read TGTGCCACCAGCAGAGTACCGGCCAGGGGCGAATATGGCTACACCTTC.

The chain is built from TRBV7-9 and TRBJ2-6; D unclear. Per germline, CDR1 SEHNR and CDR2 FQNEAQ (reference sequence). There are 15 residues in the CDR3. V was shortened by 1 base and J by 4 bases, with 8 bases between the two germline ends. CDR3 sequence reads: CASSLGAAGANVLTF. The CDR3 nucleotides read TGTGCCAGCAGCTTAGGGGCCGCCGGGGCCAACGTCCTGACTTTC.

This clonotype was observed at least ten times. The chain has TRBV29-1 and TRBJ2-2; 9 bases map to TRBD1. Unmatched junction bases numbered 8, after V lost 6 bases and J lost 6 bases. Germline-derived CDR1 and CDR2 are SQVTM and ANQGSEA. The CDR3 totals 14 residues. The CDR3 nucleotides are TGCAGCGTCAAGGGACAGGGTGCAGCCGGGGAGCTGTTTTTT. Its protein product is CSVKGQGAAGELFF.

The rearrangement links TRBV5-1 to TRBJ2-7; 7 bases match TRBD1. Germline-derived CDR1 and CDR2 are SGHRS and YFSETQ. The CDR3 has 13 residues. The V and J ends lost 0 bases and 9 bases, in that order; junction bases with no gene match: 6. Here the CDR3 reads CASSLAEGTAQYF. CDR3 DNA sequence: TGCGCCAGCAGCTTGGCCGAGGGGACAGCGCAGTACTTC.

V usage is TRBV5-6 and J usage is TRBJ1-5; no clear D gene. V lost 1 base, J lost 4 bases, and 12 bases lay in between. Germline V gene data show CDR1 as SGHDT and CDR2 as YYEEEE. The CDR3 contains 15 residues. The DNA of the CDR3 is TGTGCCAGCAGCTTGTTTCGGGCCCGGAATCAGCCCCAGCATTTT. Translation: CASSLFRARNQPQHF.

This clonotype turned up a few times. V is TRBV29-1 and J is TRBJ1-2; 9 nucleotides agree with TRBD1. This CDR3 spans 12 amino acids. The V and J ends lost 4 bases and 8 bases, in that order; junction bases with no gene match: 5. CDR1 and CDR2 (germline): SQVTM, ANQGSEA. CDR3 DNA: TGCAGCGTTGGGGACAGGGCCCGAGGCTACACCTTC. Translating gives CSVGDRARGYTF.

This clonotype showed up many times. This chain links TRBV7-2 with TRBJ2-1; D tentatively reads TRBD1 or TRBD2 (6 bases each). The CDR3 contains 17 residues. CDR1 is SGHTA and CDR2 is FQGNSA in the germline V gene. Trimming took off 0 bases at V and 0 bases at J, with 12 bases between the two ends. The CDR3 reads CASSLAGGRSSYNEQFF. The CDR3 nucleotides read TGTGCCAGCAGCTTAGCCGGGGGCCGAAGCTCCTACAATGAGCAGTTCTTC.

This clonotype was recorded many times. The chain joins TRBV6-5 to TRBJ2-1; 14 bases align to TRBD2. Per the germline V gene, CDR1 is MNHEY and CDR2 is SVGAGI. Trimming cost V 2 bases and J 9 bases; bases outside gene matches: 6. The CDR3 length is 16 residues. CDR3 amino acids: CASSYGQTSGRVEQFF. The CDR3 nucleotides are TGTGCCAGCAGTTACGGCCAGACTAGCGGGAGGGTTGAGCAGTTCTTC.

This clonotype was observed a single time. A read error may explain this, as a much larger clone is one base away. This chain links TRBV24-1 with TRBJ2-5; no clear D. Germline V gene sequence: CDR1 KGHDR, CDR2 SFDVKD. The CDR3 is made up of 15 amino acids. Trimming stripped 1 base from V and 2 bases from J, with 10 bases between. The CDR3 region is CATSDFQQPQETQYF. The DNA of the CDR3 is TGTGCCACCAGTGATTTCCAACAGCCTCAAGAGACCCAGTACTTC.

This clonotype has a handful of counts. The chain uses TRBV28 and TRBJ2-7; 8 bases agree with TRBD1. J gave up 5 bases and V 5 bases, and 11 bases lay outside the gene matches. CDR3 length: 15 amino acids. Germline CDR1 is MDHEN and CDR2 is SYDVKM. The CDR3: CASSLIRTGRNEQYF. In nucleotides, the CDR3 is TGTGCCAGCAGTCTAATACGGACAGGGCGTAACGAGCAGTACTTC.

This clonotype was counted at least ten times. The V and J genes are TRBV4-3 and TRBJ2-2; the match to TRBD2 covers 15 bases. Trimming cost V 5 bases and J 6 bases; bases outside gene matches: 4. Germline V gives CDR1 LGHNA, CDR2 YSLEER. The CDR3 spans 16 residues. DNA of the CDR3: TGCGCCAGCAGCTGGACTAGCGGGAGGGATGCCGGGGAGCTGTTTTTT. Amino acid sequence: CASSWTSGRDAGELFF.

The chain's CDR3 is CASSLGYSGTPETQYF. The CDR3 nucleotides read TGTGCCAGCAGTTTAGGGTATAGTGGAACTCCAGAGACCCAGTACTTC. The rearrangement uses TRBV12-3 or TRBV12-4 and TRBJ2-5; the D is unclear. The CDR3 contains 16 residues. With 1 base removed from V and 4 bases from J, the gap between germline ends came to 16 bases.

The chain is built from TRBV12-3 or TRBV12-4 and TRBJ1-3; D gene unclear. The germline V and J ends were trimmed by 6 bases and 0 bases, with 9 bases remaining between them. The CDR3 is made up of 14 amino acids. The CDR3 nucleotides are TGTGCCAGCAGCCCAGTGGGCTCTGGAAACACCATATATTTT. This sequence encodes CASSPVGSGNTIYF.